This TCR beta chain was retrieved from a study of shared clonotypes between healthy human individuals. The authors ran the assay at deep level. Sequencing used immunoSEQ multiplex PCR; TCRdb keeps in-frame clones, though not all of them. The sample has fewer than 1 million clones, 96% seen once; the top ten hold around 0.21%. Findings of the study overall: Researchers sampled only blood; tissue repertoires likely differ. Estimated richness was generally greater in naive than memory subsets.

As defined, naive CD8 cells were CD45RO-negative and positively selected for CCR7, with terminally differentiated effector memory CD45RA+ cells excluded. V was clipped by 1 base and J by 2 bases; unmatched bases: 9. CDR1 and CDR2 (germline): SGHDN, FVKESK. The CDR3 spans 18 residues. For this clone: The target antigen is unknown.

This chain uses TRBV14 with TRBJ2-1; 9 bases are a match to TRBD2. This receptor was identified in a man aged 30 to 39 in good health. The sequenced material came from naive CD8+ T cells sorted from blood. CDR3 region: CASSQVGTSGSAYNEQFF. For the CDR3, the DNA is TGTGCCAGCAGCCAAGTCGGTACTAGCGGGTCCGCCTACAATGAGCAGTTCTTC.